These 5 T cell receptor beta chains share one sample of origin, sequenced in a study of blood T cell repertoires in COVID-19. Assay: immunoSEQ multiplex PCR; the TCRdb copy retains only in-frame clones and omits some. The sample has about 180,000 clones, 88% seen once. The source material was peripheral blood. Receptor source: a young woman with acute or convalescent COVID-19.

The CDR3 here is CASKTTSYNEQFF. The CDR3 DNA is TGTGCCAGCAAAACTACTTCCTACAATGAGCAGTTCTTC. This chain uses TRBV2 with TRBJ2-1; D gene unclear. CDR3 size: 13 residues. In germline, CDR1 is SNHLY, CDR2 FYNNEI. V lost 7 bases and J lost 1, with 8 bases in between.

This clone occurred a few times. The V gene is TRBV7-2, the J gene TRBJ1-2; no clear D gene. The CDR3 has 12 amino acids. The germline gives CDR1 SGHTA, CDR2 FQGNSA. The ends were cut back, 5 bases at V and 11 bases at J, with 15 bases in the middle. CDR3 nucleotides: TGTGCCAGCAGCGCGGCCCGACGGGTATACACCTTC. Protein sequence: CASSAARRVYTF.

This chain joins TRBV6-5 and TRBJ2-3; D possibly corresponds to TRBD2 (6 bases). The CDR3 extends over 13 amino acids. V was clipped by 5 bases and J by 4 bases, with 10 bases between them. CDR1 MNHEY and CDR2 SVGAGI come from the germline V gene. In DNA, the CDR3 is TGTGCCAGCAGTACCCCGGGGGCAGATACGCAGTATTTT. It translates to CASSTPGADTQYF.

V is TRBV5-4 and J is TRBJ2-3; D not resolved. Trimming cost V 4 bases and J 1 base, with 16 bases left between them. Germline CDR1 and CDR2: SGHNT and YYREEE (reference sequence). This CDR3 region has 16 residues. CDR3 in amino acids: CASSPPALVGTDTQYF. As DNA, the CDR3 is TGTGCCAGCAGCCCCCCCGCCCTAGTGGGCACAGATACGCAGTATTTT.

The CDR3 DNA follows: TGTGCCAGCACCTCGACAGGGTTCGGGGGAAAACTGTTTTTT. This codes for CASTSTGFGGKLFF. The chain couples TRBV7-9 to TRBJ1-4; 7 nucleotides agree with TRBD1. The length of the CDR3 is 14 residues. Germline assignment: CDR1 SEHNR and CDR2 FQNEAQ (reference sequence). V lost 7 bases and J lost 10; bases outside the gene matches: 12.